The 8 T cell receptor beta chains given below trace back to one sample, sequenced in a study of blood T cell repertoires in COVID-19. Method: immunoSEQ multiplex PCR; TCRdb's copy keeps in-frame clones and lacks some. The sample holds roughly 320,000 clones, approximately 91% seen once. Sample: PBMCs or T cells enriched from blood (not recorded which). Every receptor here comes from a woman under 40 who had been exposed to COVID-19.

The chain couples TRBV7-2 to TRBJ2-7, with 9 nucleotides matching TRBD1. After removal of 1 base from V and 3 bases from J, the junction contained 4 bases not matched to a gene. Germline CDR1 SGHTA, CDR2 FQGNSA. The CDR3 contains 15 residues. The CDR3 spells CASSLGTGAFYEQYF. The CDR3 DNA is TGTGCCAGCAGCTTAGGGACAGGGGCGTTCTACGAGCAGTACTTC.

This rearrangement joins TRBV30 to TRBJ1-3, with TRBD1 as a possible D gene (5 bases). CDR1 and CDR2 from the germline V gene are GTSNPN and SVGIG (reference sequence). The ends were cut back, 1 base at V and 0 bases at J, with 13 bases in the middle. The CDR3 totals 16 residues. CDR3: CAWSGLGAYSGNTIYF. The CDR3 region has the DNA TGTGCCTGGAGTGGTCTTGGGGCTTACTCTGGAAACACCATATATTTT.

Written as DNA, the CDR3 is TGTGCCAGCAGCTTTAGCAGTCGTGGCACTGAAGCTTTCTTT. Translation gives CASSFSSRGTEAFF. This chain uses TRBV7-9 with TRBJ1-1; D remains ambiguous. The CDR3 is made up of 14 amino acids. The germline V and J ends were trimmed by 3 bases and 4 bases, with 12 bases remaining between them. Germline-derived CDR1 and CDR2 are SEHNR and FQNEAQ (reference sequence).

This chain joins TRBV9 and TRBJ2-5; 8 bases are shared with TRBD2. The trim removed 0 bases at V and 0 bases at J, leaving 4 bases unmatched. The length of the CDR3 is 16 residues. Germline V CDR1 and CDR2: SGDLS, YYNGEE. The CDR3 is CASSVDSGKYQETQYF. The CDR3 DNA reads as TGTGCCAGCAGCGTAGATAGCGGGAAGTACCAAGAGACCCAGTACTTC.

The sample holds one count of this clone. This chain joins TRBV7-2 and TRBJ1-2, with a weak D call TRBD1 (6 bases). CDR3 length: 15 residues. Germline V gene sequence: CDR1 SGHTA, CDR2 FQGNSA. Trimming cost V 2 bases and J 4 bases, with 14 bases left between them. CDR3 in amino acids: CASSLIGGRFYGYTF. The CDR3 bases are TGTGCCAGCAGCTTAATCGGGGGGCGCTTCTATGGCTACACCTTC.

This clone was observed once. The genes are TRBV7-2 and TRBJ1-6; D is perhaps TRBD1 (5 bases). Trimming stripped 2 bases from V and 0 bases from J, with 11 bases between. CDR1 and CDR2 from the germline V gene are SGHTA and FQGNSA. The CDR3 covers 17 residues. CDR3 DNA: TGTGCCAGCAGCTTAAAGAGACAGAGCTCCTATAATTCACCCCTCCACTTT. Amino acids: CASSLKRQSSYNSPLHF.

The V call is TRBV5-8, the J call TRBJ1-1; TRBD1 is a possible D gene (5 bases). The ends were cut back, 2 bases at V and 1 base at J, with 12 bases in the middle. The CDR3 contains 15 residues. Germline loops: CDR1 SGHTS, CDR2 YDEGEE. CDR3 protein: CASSFLGRENTEAFF. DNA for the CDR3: TGTGCCAGCAGCTTTCTGGGGCGGGAGAACACTGAAGCTTTCTTT. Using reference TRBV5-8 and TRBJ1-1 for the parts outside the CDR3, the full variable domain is EAGVTQSPTHLIKTRGQQATLRCSPISGHTSVYWYQQALGLGLQFLLWYDEGEERNRGNFPPRFSGRQFPNYSSELNVNALELEDSALYLCASSFLGRENTEAFFGQGTRLTVV.

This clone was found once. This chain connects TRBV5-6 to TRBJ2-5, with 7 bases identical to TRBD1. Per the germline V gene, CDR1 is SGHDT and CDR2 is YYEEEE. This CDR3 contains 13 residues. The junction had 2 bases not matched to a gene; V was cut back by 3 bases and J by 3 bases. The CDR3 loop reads CASSSGTEETQYF. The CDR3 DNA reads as TGTGCCAGCAGCTCCGGGACAGAAGAGACCCAGTACTTC.